This paragraph reports one T cell receptor beta chain. The CDR3 runs to 14 residues. V was pared by 6 bases and J by 11 bases, with 12 bases of the junction left unmatched. The germline V gene encodes CDR1 MNHEY and CDR2 SMNVEV (reference sequence). The data derive from a study of blood T cell repertoires in COVID-19. The protocol was immunoSEQ multiplex PCR, while the TCRdb copy is restricted to in-frame clones and leaves out a portion. The table shows about 91,000 clones, with under 85% occurring only once. The TCR sequence derives from a man aged 65 to 85 with acute or convalescent COVID-19. What was sequenced was peripheral blood. V is TRBV27 and J is TRBJ1-4; 7 bases are a match to TRBD1. This CDR3 is CASSKGTDARKLFF. Here the CDR3 DNA reads TGTGCCAGCAGCAAGGGGACAGACGCGCGGAAACTGTTTTTT.